The next 15 T cell receptor beta chains were all read from a single sample in a study of blood T cell repertoires in COVID-19. Data came from immunoSEQ multiplex PCR; TCRdb stores just in-frame clones and leaves some out. The sample gives around 180,000 clones, 70% to 90% of which show up once; 3.5% to 5% is in the top ten. Sequencing was done on a sample of peripheral blood. These receptors were collected from a woman aged 30 to 39 with acute or convalescent COVID-19.

J is TRBJ2-1 and V is TRBV6-5, with D maybe TRBD2 (6 bases). The CDR3 loop spans 14 amino acids. V was shortened by 8 bases and J by 0 bases, with 11 bases between the two germline ends. In germline, CDR1 is MNHEY, CDR2 SVGAGI. CDR3 coding DNA: TGTGCCAGCTTTAGCGGAAACTCCTACAATGAGCAGTTCTTC. Translated: CASFSGNSYNEQFF.

The V call is TRBV10-3, the J call TRBJ2-2; the match to TRBD2 covers 10 bases. The CDR3 consists of 20 residues. CDR1 and CDR2 (germline): ENHRY, SYGVKD. J lost 2 bases, V lost 0 bases, and 12 bases had no gene match. The CDR3 DNA reads as TGTGCCATCAGTGAGTCGATCCGCCTAGCGGGAGCCCTTAACACCGGGGAGCTGTTTTTT. Its translation is CAISESIRLAGALNTGELFF.

The table lists this clone with a count of one. The chain combines TRBV5-1 with TRBJ2-5; possibly TRBD1 for D (5 bases). In germline, CDR1 is SGHRS, CDR2 YFSETQ. V was clipped by 3 bases and J by 2 bases, with 8 bases between them. This CDR3 has 13 amino acids. The CDR3 protein is CASSWGVQETQYF. DNA of the CDR3: TGCGCCAGCAGCTGGGGCGTACAAGAGACCCAGTACTTC.

This clone was seen more than once but under ten times. Additional DNA sequences in this sample encode the identical CDR3. The genes are TRBV5-1 and TRBJ2-1; D perhaps matches TRBD2 (5 bases). The CDR3 has 16 amino acids. In germline, CDR1 is SGHRS, CDR2 YFSETQ. The V end lost 0 bases, the J end lost 0 bases, and 10 bases lay between the germline ends. The DNA of the CDR3 is TGCGCCAGCAGCTTGGGGACTCCTTCCTCCTACAATGAGCAGTTCTTC. Translating gives CASSLGTPSSYNEQFF. Combining the CDR3 with reference TRBV5-1 and TRBJ2-1 gives the whole variable domain KAGVTQTPRYLIKTRGQQVTLSCSPISGHRSVSWYQQTPGQGLQFLFEYFSETQRNKGNFPGRFSGRQFSNSRSEMNVSTLELGDSALYLCASSLGTPSSYNEQFFGPGTRLTVL.

The V gene is TRBV12-5, the J gene TRBJ2-1; D is ambiguous. The germline V and J ends were trimmed by 1 base and 0 bases, with 7 bases remaining between them. Germline lookup yields CDR1 LGHNT and CDR2 FRNRAP. The length of the CDR3 is 15 residues. This CDR3 reads CASGLAGLSYNEQFF. The CDR3 DNA reads as TGTGCTAGTGGTTTGGCGGGTCTCTCCTACAATGAGCAGTTCTTC.

V is TRBV6-5 and J is TRBJ2-5, with 7 bases aligning to TRBD1. Germline CDR1 reads MNHEY; CDR2 reads SVGAGI. The J segment lost 2 bases and the V segment lost 6 bases, leaving 6 bases of the junction unmatched. The CDR3 loop spans 14 amino acids. DNA of the CDR3: TGTGCCAGCAGATTCCCGGGACAGCAAGAGACCCAGTACTTC. It is translated as CASRFPGQQETQYF.

This clone showed up just once. J is TRBJ1-1 and V is TRBV28; D may be TRBD1 (6 bases). The CDR3 runs to 13 residues. Deletions cut 4 bases from V and 4 bases from J, with 10 bases between. CDR1 is MDHEN, CDR2 SYDVKM, per germline. The CDR3 DNA follows: TGTGCCAGCAGTTGGGGGGGCTCCACTGAAGCTTTCTTT. Translated, it gives CASSWGGSTEAFF.

The chain carries TRBV2 and TRBJ2-2; the match to TRBD2 covers 7 bases. This CDR3 contains 15 residues. V lost 2 bases to trimming and J lost 5 bases; unmatched junction nucleotides: 5. Germline CDR1 is SNHLY and CDR2 is FYNNEI. CDR3 bases: TGTGCCAGCAGTGAAACCCGACTAGCAACCGGGGAGCTGTTTTTT. Encoded protein: CASSETRLATGELFF.

The chain recombines TRBV9 with TRBJ2-3; D is undetermined. The CDR3 sequence is 15 residues long. Trimming cost V 0 bases and J 2 bases, with 10 bases left between them. In germline, CDR1 is SGDLS, CDR2 YYNGEE. This CDR3 reads CASSVGPQNTDTQYF. The CDR3 nucleotides read TGTGCCAGCAGCGTAGGTCCCCAGAACACAGATACGCAGTATTTT.

The rearrangement links TRBV3-1 (or the pseudogene TRBV3-2) to TRBJ1-4, with no clear D. V shed 3 bases and J shed 0 bases, with 14 bases lying between them. Germline assignment: CDR1 LGHDT and CDR2 YNNKEL (reference sequence). This CDR3 has 17 residues. The CDR3 DNA follows: TGTGCCAGCAGCCAGCGGCTGCCAGTAGCAACTAATGAAAAACTGTTTTTT. Its protein is CASSQRLPVATNEKLFF.

CDR3 coding DNA: TGTGCCAGCAGGACTAGCGGGTACATCTACGAGCAGTACTTC. Its translation is CASRTSGYIYEQYF. The chain couples TRBV27 to TRBJ2-7; 10 positions match TRBD2. This CDR3 contains 14 residues. V lost 6 bases, J lost 3 bases, and 5 bases stayed unmatched. The germline CDR1 and CDR2 sequences are MNHEY and SMNVEV (reference sequence).

The J gene is TRBJ1-1, the V gene TRBV3-1 (or the pseudogene TRBV3-2), with D hard to call. The CDR3 runs 13 residues. Germline values: CDR1 LGHDT, CDR2 YNNKEL (reference sequence). V lost 4 bases, J lost 3 bases, and 9 bases lay in between. The CDR3 sequence is CASSPSQYTEAFF. DNA for the CDR3: TGTGCCAGCAGCCCCTCCCAGTACACTGAAGCTTTCTTT.

The rearrangement uses TRBV6-5 and TRBJ2-5, with a possible D match to TRBD1 (5 bases). Per the germline V gene, CDR1 is MNHEY and CDR2 is SVGAGI. The length of the CDR3 is 13 residues. V was trimmed by 8 bases and J by 5 bases, leaving 15 bases between them. The CDR3 coding sequence is TGTGCCAGCCTCGGGCAGGGTGGCGAGACCCAGTACTTC. Its translation: CASLGQGGETQYF.

J is TRBJ2-1 and V is TRBV5-5; the D is unclear. CDR1 and CDR2 from the germline V gene are SGHKS and YYEKEE (reference sequence). V dropped 4 bases and J dropped 0 bases, with 11 bases sitting between them. This CDR3 contains 15 residues. The CDR3 reads CASSILETSYNEQFF. CDR3 coding DNA: TGTGCCAGCAGCATCCTAGAAACCTCCTACAATGAGCAGTTCTTC.

This clone has just one count. This chain uses TRBV29-1 with TRBJ2-5; D is ambiguous. The CDR3 has 13 residues. V was shortened by 3 bases and J by 2 bases, with 10 bases between the two germline ends. Germline CDR1 reads SQVTM; CDR2 reads ANQGSEA. CDR3 protein: CSVDIAHQETQYF. CDR3 DNA: TGCAGCGTTGACATAGCTCATCAAGAGACCCAGTACTTC.